This T cell receptor (beta chain) originates from a study of cytomegalovirus exposure and HLA in healthy donors. Points from the study as a whole: The study flagged about 160 TCR beta chains as cytomegalovirus-associated.

About this clone: What it binds is unknown.

PCR amplification relied on 60 Vbeta primers (plus 13 Jbeta primers). Using immunoSEQ multiplex PCR, the repertoire was profiled, and TCRdb retains in-frame clones only, with some absent. The sample lists 150,000 to 250,000 clones, 75% to 85% occurring once. This CDR3 comprises 14 residues. Trimming stripped 7 bases from V and 2 bases from J, with 15 bases between. Germline V CDR1 and CDR2: SNHLY, FYNNEI. V and J are TRBV2 and TRBJ2-7; D uncertain. The specimen was PBMCs. This receptor was identified in a girl aged 5-17 years in good health and CMV-seropositive. The CDR3 is CASKGVRGTYEQYF. The CDR3 DNA sequence: TGTGCCAGCAAAGGAGTTAGAGGCACCTACGAGCAGTACTTC.